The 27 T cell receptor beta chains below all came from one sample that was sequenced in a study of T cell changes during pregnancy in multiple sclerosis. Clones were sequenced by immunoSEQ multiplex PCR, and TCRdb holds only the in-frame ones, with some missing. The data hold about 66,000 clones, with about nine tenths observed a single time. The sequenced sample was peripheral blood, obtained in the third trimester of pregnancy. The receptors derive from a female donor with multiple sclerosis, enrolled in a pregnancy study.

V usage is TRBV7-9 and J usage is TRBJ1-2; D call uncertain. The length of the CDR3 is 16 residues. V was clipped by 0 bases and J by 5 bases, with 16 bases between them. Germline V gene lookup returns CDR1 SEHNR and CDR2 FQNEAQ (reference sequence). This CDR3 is CASSLAERVISYGYTF. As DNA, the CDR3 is TGTGCCAGCAGCTTAGCAGAGCGGGTCATTAGTTATGGCTACACCTTC.

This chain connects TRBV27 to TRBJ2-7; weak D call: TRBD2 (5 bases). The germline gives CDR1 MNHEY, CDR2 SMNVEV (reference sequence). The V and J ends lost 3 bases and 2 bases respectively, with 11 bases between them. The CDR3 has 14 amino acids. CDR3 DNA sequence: TGTGCCAGCAGTTTCGGAGGTACCCCCTACGAGCAGTACTTC. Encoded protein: CASSFGGTPYEQYF.

CDR3 sequence (DNA): TGTGCCAGCAGCTTATCTGTGGGGCCAGGATACGAGCAGTACTTC. Translation: CASSLSVGPGYEQYF. The V gene is TRBV7-3, the J gene TRBJ2-7; D perhaps matches TRBD1 (5 bases). Trimming took off 2 bases at V and 4 bases at J, with 15 bases between the two ends. The CDR3 runs to 15 residues. The germline V gene has CDR1 SGHTA and CDR2 FQGTGA.

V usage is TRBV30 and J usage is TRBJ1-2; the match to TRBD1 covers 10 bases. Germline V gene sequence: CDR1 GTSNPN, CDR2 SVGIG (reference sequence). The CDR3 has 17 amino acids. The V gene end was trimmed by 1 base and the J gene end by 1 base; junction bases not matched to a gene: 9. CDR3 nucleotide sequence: TGTGCCTGGAGTGATTGGACAGGGGGTACCCATAACTATGGCTACACCTTC. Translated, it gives CAWSDWTGGTHNYGYTF.

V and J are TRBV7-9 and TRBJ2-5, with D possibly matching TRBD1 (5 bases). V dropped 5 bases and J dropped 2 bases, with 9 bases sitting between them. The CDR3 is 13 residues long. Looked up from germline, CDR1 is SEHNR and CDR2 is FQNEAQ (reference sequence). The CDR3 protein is CASSKTVQETQYF. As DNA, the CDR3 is TGTGCCAGCAGCAAGACAGTGCAAGAGACCCAGTACTTC.

The CDR3 nucleotides are TGTGCCAGCAGTTACGGGAGGCAGGTGGGTAATGAGCAGTACTTC. It translates to CASSYGRQVGNEQYF. The gene calls are TRBV6-5 and TRBJ2-7; D might be TRBD2 (6 bases). Germline assignment: CDR1 MNHEY and CDR2 SVGAGI. Trimming left V 2 bases short and J 7 bases short, with 18 bases between. This CDR3 contains 15 residues.

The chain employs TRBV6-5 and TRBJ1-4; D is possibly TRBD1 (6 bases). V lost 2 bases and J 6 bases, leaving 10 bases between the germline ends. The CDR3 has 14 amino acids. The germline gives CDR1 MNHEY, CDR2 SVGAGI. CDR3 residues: CASSYGGADEKLFF. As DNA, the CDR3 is TGTGCCAGCAGTTACGGGGGGGCGGATGAAAAACTGTTTTTT.

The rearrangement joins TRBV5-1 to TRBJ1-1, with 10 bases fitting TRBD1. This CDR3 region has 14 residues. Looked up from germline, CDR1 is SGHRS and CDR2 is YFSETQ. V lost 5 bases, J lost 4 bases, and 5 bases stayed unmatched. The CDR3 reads CASRSGQGGTEAFF. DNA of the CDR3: TGCGCCAGCAGATCCGGACAGGGGGGCACTGAAGCTTTCTTT. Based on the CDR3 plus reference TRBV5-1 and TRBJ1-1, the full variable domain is KAGVTQTPRYLIKTRGQQVTLSCSPISGHRSVSWYQQTPGQGLQFLFEYFSETQRNKGNFPGRFSGRQFSNSRSEMNVSTLELGDSALYLCASRSGQGGTEAFFGQGTRLTVV.

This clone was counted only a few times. The CDR3, as DNA: TGTGCCTGGAGTAGATACAGGAACACTGAAGCTTTCTTT. This gives the protein CAWSRYRNTEAFF. The chain joins TRBV30 to TRBJ1-1; D ambiguous. V lost 2 bases to trimming and J lost 1 base, with 8 bases between them. This CDR3 has 13 amino acids. CDR1 GTSNPN and CDR2 SVGIG come from the germline V gene (reference sequence).

This chain's CDR3 is CAIKGVAGGRSYEQYF. In nucleotides, the CDR3 is TGTGCCATCAAAGGGGTAGCGGGAGGGCGATCCTACGAGCAGTACTTC. V is TRBV2 and J is TRBJ2-7; TRBD2 agrees at 11 bases. V lost 10 bases and J lost 1; bases outside the gene matches: 12. CDR3 size: 16 residues. Germline V gives CDR1 SNHLY, CDR2 FYNNEI.

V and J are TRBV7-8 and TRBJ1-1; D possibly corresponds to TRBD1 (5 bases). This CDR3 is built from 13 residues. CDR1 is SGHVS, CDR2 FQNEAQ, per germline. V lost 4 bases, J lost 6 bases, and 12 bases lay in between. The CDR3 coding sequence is TGTGCCAGCAGCTCCGGGGGAGGTGCTGAAGCTTTCTTT. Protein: CASSSGGGAEAFF.

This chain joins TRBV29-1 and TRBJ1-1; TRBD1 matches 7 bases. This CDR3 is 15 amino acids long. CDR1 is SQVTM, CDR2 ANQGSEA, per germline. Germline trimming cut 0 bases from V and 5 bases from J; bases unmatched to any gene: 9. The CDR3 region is CSVEDNKGAGTEAFF. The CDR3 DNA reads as TGCAGCGTTGAAGATAATAAGGGGGCCGGTACTGAAGCTTTCTTT.

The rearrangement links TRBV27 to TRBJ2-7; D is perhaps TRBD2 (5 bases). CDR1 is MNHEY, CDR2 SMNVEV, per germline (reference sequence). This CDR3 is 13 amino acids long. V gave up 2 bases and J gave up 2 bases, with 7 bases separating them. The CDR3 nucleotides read TGTGCCAGCAGTTTAACGGGGACCTACGAGCAGTACTTC. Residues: CASSLTGTYEQYF.

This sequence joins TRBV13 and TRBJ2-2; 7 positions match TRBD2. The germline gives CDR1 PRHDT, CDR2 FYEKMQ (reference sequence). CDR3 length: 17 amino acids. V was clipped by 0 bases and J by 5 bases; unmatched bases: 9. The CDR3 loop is CASSLGLAVERTGELFF. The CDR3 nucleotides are TGTGCCAGCAGCTTAGGTCTAGCGGTTGAAAGGACCGGGGAGCTGTTTTTT.

CDR3 nucleotides: TGTGCCAGCAGCGTCCCATCAGATACGCAGTATTTT. Its protein is CASSVPSDTQYF. The chain is built from TRBV9 and TRBJ2-3; D uncertain. With 2 bases removed from V and 4 bases from J, the gap between germline ends came to 5 bases. CDR1 is SGDLS, CDR2 YYNGEE, per germline. This CDR3 has 12 amino acids.

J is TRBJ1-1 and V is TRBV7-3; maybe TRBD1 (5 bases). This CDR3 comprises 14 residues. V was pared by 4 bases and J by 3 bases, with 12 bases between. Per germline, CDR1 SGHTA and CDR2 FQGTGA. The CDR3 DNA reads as TGTGCCAGCAGCTCCTCAGGGATGGACACTGAAGCTTTCTTT. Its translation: CASSSSGMDTEAFF.

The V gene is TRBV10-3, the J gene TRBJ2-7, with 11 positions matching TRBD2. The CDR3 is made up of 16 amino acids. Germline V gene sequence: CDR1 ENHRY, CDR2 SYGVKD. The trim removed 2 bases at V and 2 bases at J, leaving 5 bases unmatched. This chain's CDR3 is CAISENSGRAPYEQYF. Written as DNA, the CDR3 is TGTGCCATCAGTGAGAATAGCGGGAGGGCCCCCTACGAGCAGTACTTC.

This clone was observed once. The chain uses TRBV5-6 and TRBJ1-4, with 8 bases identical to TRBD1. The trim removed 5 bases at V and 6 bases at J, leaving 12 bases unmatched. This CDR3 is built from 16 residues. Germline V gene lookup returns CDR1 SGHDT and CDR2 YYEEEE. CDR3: CASSFGQGSVDEKLFF. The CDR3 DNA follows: TGTGCCAGCAGTTTTGGACAGGGCTCGGTCGATGAAAAACTGTTTTTT.

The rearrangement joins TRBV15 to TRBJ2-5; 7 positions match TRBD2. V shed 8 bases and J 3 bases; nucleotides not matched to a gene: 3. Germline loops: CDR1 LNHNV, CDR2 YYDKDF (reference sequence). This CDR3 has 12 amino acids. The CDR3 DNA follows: TGTGCCACCGCGGGAGCGGAAGAGACCCAGTACTTC. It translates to CATAGAEETQYF.

CDR3 sequence: CASREPGQADYEQYF. The CDR3 DNA follows: TGTGCCAGCAGGGAACCGGGACAGGCAGACTACGAGCAGTACTTC. The rearrangement links TRBV6-1 to TRBJ2-7, with TRBD1 identical over 8 bases. This CDR3 has 15 amino acids. Germline V CDR1 and CDR2: MNHNS, SASEGT. V lost 6 bases and J lost 3; bases outside the gene matches: 10.

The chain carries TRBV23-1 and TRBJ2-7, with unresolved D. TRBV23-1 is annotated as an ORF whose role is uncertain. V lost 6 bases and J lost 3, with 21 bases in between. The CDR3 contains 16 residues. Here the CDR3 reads CASSTLKVTADYEQYF. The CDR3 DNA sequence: TGCGCCAGCAGCACCCTCAAAGTAACGGCGGACTACGAGCAGTACTTC.

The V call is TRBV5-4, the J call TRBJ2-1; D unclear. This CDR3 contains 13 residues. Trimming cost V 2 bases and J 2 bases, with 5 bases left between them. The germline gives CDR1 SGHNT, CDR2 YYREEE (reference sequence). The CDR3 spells CASSLATYNEQFF. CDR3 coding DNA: TGTGCCAGCAGCTTAGCCACCTACAATGAGCAGTTCTTC.

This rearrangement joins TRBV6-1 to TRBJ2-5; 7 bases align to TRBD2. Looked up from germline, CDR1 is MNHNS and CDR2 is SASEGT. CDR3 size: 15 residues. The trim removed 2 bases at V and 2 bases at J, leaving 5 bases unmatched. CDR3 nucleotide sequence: TGTGCCAGCAGTGAACGGCGGGGGAATCAAGAGACCCAGTACTTC. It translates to CASSERRGNQETQYF.

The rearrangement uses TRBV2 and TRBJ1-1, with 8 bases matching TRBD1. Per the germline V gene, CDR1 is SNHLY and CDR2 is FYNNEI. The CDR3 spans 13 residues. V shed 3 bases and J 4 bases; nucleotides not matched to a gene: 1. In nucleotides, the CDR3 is TGTGCCAGCAGTGAGGACAGGGCCACTGAAGCTTTCTTT. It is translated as CASSEDRATEAFF.

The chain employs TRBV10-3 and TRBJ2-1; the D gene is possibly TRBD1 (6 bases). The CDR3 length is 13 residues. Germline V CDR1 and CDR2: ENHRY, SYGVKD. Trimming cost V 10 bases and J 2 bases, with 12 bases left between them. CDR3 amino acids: CATRGSAYNEQFF. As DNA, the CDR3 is TGTGCCACAAGGGGGTCGGCCTACAATGAGCAGTTCTTC.

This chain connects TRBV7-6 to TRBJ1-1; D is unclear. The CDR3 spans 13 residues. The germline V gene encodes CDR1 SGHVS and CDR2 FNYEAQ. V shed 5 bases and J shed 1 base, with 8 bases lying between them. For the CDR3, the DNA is TGTGCCAGCAGCCGTCAGTGGAACACTGAAGCTTTCTTT. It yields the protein CASSRQWNTEAFF.

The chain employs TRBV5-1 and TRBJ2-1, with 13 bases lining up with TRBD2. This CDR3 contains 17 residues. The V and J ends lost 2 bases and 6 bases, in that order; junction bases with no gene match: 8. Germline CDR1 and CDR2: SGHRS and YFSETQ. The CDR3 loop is CASSFGRRTSGSNEQFF. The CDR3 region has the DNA TGCGCCAGCAGCTTCGGACGAAGGACTAGCGGGAGCAATGAGCAGTTCTTC.